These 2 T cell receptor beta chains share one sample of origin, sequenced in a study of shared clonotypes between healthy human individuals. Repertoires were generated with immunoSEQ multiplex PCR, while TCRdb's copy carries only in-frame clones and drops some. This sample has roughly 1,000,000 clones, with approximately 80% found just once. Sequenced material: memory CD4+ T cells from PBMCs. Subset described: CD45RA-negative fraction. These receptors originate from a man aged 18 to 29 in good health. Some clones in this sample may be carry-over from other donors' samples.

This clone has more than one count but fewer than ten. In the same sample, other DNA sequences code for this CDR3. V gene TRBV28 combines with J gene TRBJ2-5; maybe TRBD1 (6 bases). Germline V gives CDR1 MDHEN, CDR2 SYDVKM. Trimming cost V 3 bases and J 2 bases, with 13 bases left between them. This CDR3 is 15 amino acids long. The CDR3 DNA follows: TGTGCCAGCAGTTTGGTCCGGGACACACAAGAGACCCAGTACTTC. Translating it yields CASSLVRDTQETQYF.

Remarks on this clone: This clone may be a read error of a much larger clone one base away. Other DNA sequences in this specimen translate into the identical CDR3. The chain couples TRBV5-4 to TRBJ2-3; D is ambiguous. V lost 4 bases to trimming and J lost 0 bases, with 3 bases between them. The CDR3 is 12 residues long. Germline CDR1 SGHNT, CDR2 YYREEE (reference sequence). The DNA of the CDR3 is TGTGCCAGCAGCCCAAGCACAGATACGCAGTATTTT. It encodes CASSPSTDTQYF.